Reported below is one TCR beta chain. Antigen: not known. A J-beta primer mix and a sample-barcoded 5' primer were used in a second PCR of roughly 6 to 11 cycles. Every individual sample yielded 2.5 million or more paired-end reads (each containing CDR3). TCRdb independently ran MiXCR on the 5' RACE reads; one entry per CDR3 protein. Among more than 1.4 million distinct CDR3 sequences listed, approximately 42% were seen once. Losses at the gene ends were 1 base for V and 6 bases for J; bases not matched to a gene: 7. Germline V gene lookup returns CDR1 SGHKS and CDR2 YYEKEE (reference sequence). CDR3 length equals 15 residues. This sample was taken from a study of blood T cells in healthy people across ages. Findings and caveats of the study: Per million T cells, TCR beta diversity dropped roughly linearly as age increased. The authors considered diversity estimates from one million T cells to be underestimates.

The sequencing input was blood. The receptor was isolated from a woman under 30 in good health. The rearrangement links TRBV5-5 to TRBJ2-7, with TRBD2 matching over 10 bases. CDR3 protein: CASSLSVAGGREQYF. The CDR3 DNA is TGTGCCAGCAGCTTGTCAGTAGCGGGAGGTCGCGAGCAGTACTTC.